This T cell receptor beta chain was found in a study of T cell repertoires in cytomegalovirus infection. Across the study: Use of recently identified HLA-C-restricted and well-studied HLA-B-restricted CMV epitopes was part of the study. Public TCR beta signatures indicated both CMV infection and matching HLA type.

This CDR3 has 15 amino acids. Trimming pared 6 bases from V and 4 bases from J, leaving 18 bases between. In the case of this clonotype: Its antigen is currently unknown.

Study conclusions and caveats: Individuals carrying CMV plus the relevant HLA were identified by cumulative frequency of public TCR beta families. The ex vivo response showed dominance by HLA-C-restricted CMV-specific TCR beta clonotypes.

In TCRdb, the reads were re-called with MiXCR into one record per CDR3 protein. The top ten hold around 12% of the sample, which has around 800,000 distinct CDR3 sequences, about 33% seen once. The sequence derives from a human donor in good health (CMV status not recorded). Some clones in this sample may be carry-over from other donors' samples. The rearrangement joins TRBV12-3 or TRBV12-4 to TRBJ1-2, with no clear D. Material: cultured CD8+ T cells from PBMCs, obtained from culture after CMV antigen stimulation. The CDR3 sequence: CASSLGRIQVYGYTF. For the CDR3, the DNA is TGTGCCAGCAGCCTTGGACGGATTCAGGTCTATGGCTACACCTTC.